The rows below give T cell receptor beta chains drawn from one sample of a study of cytomegalovirus exposure and HLA in healthy donors. Some clones are missing from TCRdb's copy, which holds only in-frame ones; the method was immunoSEQ multiplex PCR. The repertoire holds about 150,000 clones, nearly 80% seen once, with around 2.9% in the top ten. Sample: PBMCs. These receptors originate from a man aged 40-55 years in good health and CMV-seropositive. Both conserved end residues are part of each CDR3. The order of the fields is CDR3 DNA, CDR3 protein, J gene, clone size, V gene, D gene. The D gene is left open where the match is weak. Only some rows state a clone size, as once, few, many or a class for expanded clones.

cdr3_nt: TGTGCCTGGAGAGCCGTTTACTCTGGAAACACCATATATTTT; cdr3_aa: CAWRAVYSGNTIYF; j_call: TRBJ1-3; clone_size: .; v_call: TRBV30; d_call: .
cdr3_nt: TGTGCCAGCAGCTTTTGGACAGGGATGTGGGAGCAGTTCTTC; cdr3_aa: CASSFWTGMWEQFF; j_call: TRBJ2-1; clone_size: .; v_call: TRBV7-9; d_call: TRBD1
cdr3_nt: TGTGCCAGCATCCTTTTGGACAGGGAGGGTGAAAAACTGTTTTTT; cdr3_aa: CASILLDREGEKLFF; j_call: TRBJ1-4; clone_size: .; v_call: TRBV2; d_call: TRBD1
cdr3_nt: TGTGCCAGCAGCTCCCAGCGGGCTTTCTTT; cdr3_aa: CASSSQRAFF; j_call: TRBJ1-1; clone_size: few; v_call: TRBV7-9; d_call: .
cdr3_nt: TGTGCCAGCAGTCTCAGGGGAATAACTGAAGCTTTCTTT; cdr3_aa: CASSLRGITEAFF; j_call: TRBJ1-1; clone_size: .; v_call: TRBV6-5; d_call: .
cdr3_nt: TGTTCCAGCAGCCGTGCAGGGTCTAACTATGGCTACACCTTC; cdr3_aa: CSSSRAGSNYGYTF; j_call: TRBJ1-2; clone_size: few; v_call: TRBV7-9; d_call: .
cdr3_nt: TGTGCCAGCAGTTATAACGACAGGGGGGATCAGCCCCAGCATTTT; cdr3_aa: CASSYNDRGDQPQHF; j_call: TRBJ1-5; clone_size: few; v_call: TRBV6-5; d_call: TRBD1
cdr3_nt: TGTGCCTGGAGTCTGAACACCGGGGAGCTGTTTTTT; cdr3_aa: CAWSLNTGELFF; j_call: TRBJ2-2; clone_size: .; v_call: TRBV30; d_call: .
cdr3_nt: TGTGCCAGCAGTAAGTTATGGGACAACTCCTACGAGCAGTACTTC; cdr3_aa: CASSKLWDNSYEQYF; j_call: TRBJ2-7; clone_size: .; v_call: TRBV6-1; d_call: .
cdr3_nt: TGTGCCAGCAGTTCCCGGGGGTTTCAGCCCCAGCATTTT; cdr3_aa: CASSSRGFQPQHF; j_call: TRBJ1-5; clone_size: few; v_call: TRBV27; d_call: .
cdr3_nt: TGTGCCAGCAGCGCGCGGGACAGAGCTTTCTTT; cdr3_aa: CASSARDRAFF; j_call: TRBJ1-1; clone_size: .; v_call: TRBV11-2; d_call: TRBD1
cdr3_nt: TGCGCCAGCAGCTTGGAGGACAGGTCGAACACTGAAGCTTTCTTT; cdr3_aa: CASSLEDRSNTEAFF; j_call: TRBJ1-1; clone_size: once; v_call: TRBV5-1; d_call: TRBD1
cdr3_nt: TGTGCCACCTCACAGGGGGTAAGTCAGCCCCAGCATTTT; cdr3_aa: CATSQGVSQPQHF; j_call: TRBJ1-5; clone_size: .; v_call: TRBV6-6; d_call: TRBD1
cdr3_nt: TGCGCCAGCAGCTTGGTAGGGCAGCAGGGTGAAAAACTGTTTTTT; cdr3_aa: CASSLVGQQGEKLFF; j_call: TRBJ1-4; clone_size: .; v_call: TRBV5-1; d_call: .
cdr3_nt: TGTGCCAGCAGCTTAAGTGGAGCGGACAGGGGTAACAATGAGCAGTTCTTC; cdr3_aa: CASSLSGADRGNNEQFF; j_call: TRBJ2-1; clone_size: .; v_call: TRBV7-3; d_call: TRBD1
cdr3_nt: TGCAGCGTAGCGGGAGCCAATACAGATACGCAGTATTTT; cdr3_aa: CSVAGANTDTQYF; j_call: TRBJ2-3; clone_size: .; v_call: TRBV29-1; d_call: TRBD2